Below, 27 T cell receptor beta chains from the same sample are listed, as sequenced in a study of early T cells in non-severe SARS-CoV-2 infection. In TCRdb, the 5' RACE reads were re-called with MiXCR into one record per CDR3 protein. The repertoire has 20,000 to 25,000 distinct CDR3 sequences, 4.5% to 5.5% of them found once; the top ten carry about 10%. Material: whole blood. Receptor source: an adult who was a healthcare worker with PCR-confirmed SARS-CoV-2 infection or an uninfected control (not recorded which).

CDR3 in amino acids: CSVVDGFKTNTGELFF. For the CDR3, the DNA is TGCAGCGTAGTGGACGGATTCAAAACGAACACCGGGGAGCTGTTTTTT. V gene TRBV29-1 combines with J gene TRBJ2-2; the D is unclear. The CDR3 contains 16 residues. Germline CDR1 is SQVTM and CDR2 is ANQGSEA. Trimming took off 6 bases at V and 0 bases at J, with 17 bases between the two ends.

The sample holds many counts of this clonotype. The V and J genes are TRBV6-1 and TRBJ1-1; 9 bases align to TRBD1. The ends lost 5 bases at V and 4 bases at J; junction bases unmatched: 5. CDR3 length equals 14 residues. CDR1 and CDR2 from the germline V gene are MNHNS and SASEGT. CDR3 bases: TGTGCCAGCAGTCAAACAGGGGGCCTCACTGAAGCTTTCTTT. Protein sequence: CASSQTGGLTEAFF.

About this clonotype itself: This may come from a read error, since a much larger clone is one base off. The chain is built from TRBV6-5 and TRBJ2-5, with a tentative D call TRBD2 (5 bases). The CDR3 covers 12 residues. Germline CDR1 reads MNHEY; CDR2 reads SVGAGI. For the CDR3, the DNA is TGTGTCAGCGGTTACGGGATGGAGACCCAGTACTTC. Amino acid sequence: CVSGYGMETQYF.

This clonotype was seen a handful of times. V and J are TRBV29-1 and TRBJ2-7; 7 bases are a match to TRBD2. Germline CDR1 and CDR2: SQVTM and ANQGSEA. The V segment lost 6 bases and the J segment 2 bases; nucleotides outside the gene matches: 7. This CDR3 is built from 13 residues. The CDR3 sequence is CSVAGESPYEQYV. The CDR3 nucleotides read TGCAGCGTGGCGGGAGAGTCCCCCTACGAGCAGTACGTC.

As DNA, the CDR3 is TGTGCCAGCAGCCCGACTAGCGGGTTTTACAATGAGCAGTTCTTC. Its protein product is CASSPTSGFYNEQFF. This rearrangement joins TRBV7-6 to TRBJ2-1, with 10 bases lining up with TRBD2. There are 15 residues in the CDR3. V lost 5 bases, J lost 4 bases, and 5 bases stayed unmatched. Germline V gene data show CDR1 as SGHVS and CDR2 as FNYEAQ.

This clonotype was picked up many times. This sequence joins TRBV7-9 and TRBJ2-1; 10 bases agree with TRBD1. The J segment lost 9 bases and the V segment lost 3 bases, leaving 5 bases of the junction unmatched. CDR1 and CDR2 from the germline V gene are SEHNR and FQNEAQ (reference sequence). This CDR3 has 14 residues. CDR3 residues: CASSFRTGGAEQFF. DNA for the CDR3: TGTGCCAGCAGCTTCCGGACAGGGGGAGCTGAGCAGTTCTTC.

This clonotype was detected many times. The chain employs TRBV11-2 and TRBJ2-1, with D perhaps being TRBD1 or TRBD2 (6 bases each). The CDR3 has 16 residues. Germline loops: CDR1 SGHAT, CDR2 FQNNGV. V lost 3 bases to trimming and J lost 5 bases, with 17 bases between them. The CDR3 sequence is CASSFLRGDGDNEQFF. The CDR3 DNA reads as TGTGCCAGCAGCTTCCTAAGGGGGGATGGGGACAATGAGCAGTTCTTC.

This clonotype was counted between two and nine times. V is TRBV3-1 and J is TRBJ2-7; the match to TRBD1 covers 7 bases. Trimming removed 1 base from V and 2 bases from J; junction bases left unmatched: 2. Germline lookup yields CDR1 LGHDT and CDR2 YNNKEL (reference sequence). This CDR3 is 14 amino acids long. CDR3 region: CASSQGQGPYEQYF. For the CDR3, the DNA is TGTGCCAGCAGCCAAGGACAGGGCCCCTACGAGCAGTACTTC.

V usage is TRBV30 and J usage is TRBJ2-5, with D maybe TRBD1 (6 bases). This CDR3 spans 15 amino acids. Deletions cut 3 bases from V and 7 bases from J, with 21 bases between. In germline, CDR1 is GTSNPN, CDR2 SVGIG (reference sequence). CDR3 bases: TGTGCCTGGAGGACTCCCCAGGGGTTTATTGGGACCCAGTACTTC. Residues: CAWRTPQGFIGTQYF.

This clonotype has a count of ten or more. Here the CDR3 DNA reads TGTGCCAGTAGGCGTCGGACAGGAAGTAATGAGCAGTTCTTC. The encoded protein is CASRRRTGSNEQFF. The chain combines TRBV19 with TRBJ2-1; 7 bases agree with TRBD1. V lost 6 bases, J lost 7 bases, and 9 bases stayed unmatched. From germline, CDR1 is LNHDA and CDR2 SQIVND (reference sequence). The length of the CDR3 is 14 residues.

This clonotype was picked up many times. The V and J genes are TRBV20-1 and TRBJ1-1; D remains ambiguous. The V end lost 3 bases, the J end lost 2 bases, and 13 bases lay between the germline ends. CDR3 length: 14 amino acids. The germline gives CDR1 DFQATT, CDR2 SNEGSKA (reference sequence). The CDR3 here is CSASSTTINTEAFF. The DNA of the CDR3 is TGCAGTGCTAGTTCCACGACCATAAACACTGAAGCTTTCTTT.

This clonotype was counted at least ten times. The chain links TRBV29-1 to TRBJ2-3, with D perhaps given as TRBD1 or TRBD2 (7 bases each). The CDR3 runs to 13 residues. Germline V gene data show CDR1 as SQVTM and CDR2 as ANQGSEA. V was pared by 3 bases and J by 12 bases, with 19 bases between. CDR3 region: CSVDRGGSPGQYF. Written as DNA, the CDR3 is TGCAGCGTTGACAGGGGGGGCAGTCCCGGCCAGTATTTT.

CDR3 sequence reads: CSIAGTSGQETQYF. In nucleotides, the CDR3 is TGCAGCATAGCCGGGACTAGCGGCCAAGAGACCCAGTACTTC. This chain uses TRBV29-1 with TRBJ2-5; TRBD2 matches 11 bases. This CDR3 has 14 residues. V was pared by 8 bases and J by 1 base, with 6 bases of the junction left unmatched. CDR1 is SQVTM, CDR2 ANQGSEA, per germline.

This clonotype appeared many times. The V gene is TRBV11-2, the J gene TRBJ2-1, with a tentative D call TRBD2 (5 bases). CDR3 size: 17 residues. With 5 bases removed from V and 0 bases from J, the gap between germline ends came to 17 bases. The germline V gene has CDR1 SGHAT and CDR2 FQNNGV. The CDR3: CASSPLDSSFSYNEQFF. The CDR3 DNA reads TGTGCCAGCAGCCCACTAGACTCTAGCTTCTCCTACAATGAGCAGTTCTTC.

This clonotype was observed a few times. The rearrangement joins TRBV20-1 to TRBJ2-1; TRBD2 agrees at 15 bases. Germline V gene lookup returns CDR1 DFQATT and CDR2 SNEGSKA (reference sequence). With 6 bases clipped from V and 8 bases from J, the junction kept 17 bases outside the gene matches. This CDR3 comprises 18 residues. The CDR3 protein is CSAPGDAGLAGGWDEQFF. In DNA form, the CDR3 reads TGCAGTGCCCCCGGGGATGCCGGACTAGCGGGAGGGTGGGATGAGCAGTTCTTC.

This clonotype was observed many times. The chain is built from TRBV2 and TRBJ1-2, with TRBD1 identical over 7 bases. CDR1 and CDR2 from the germline V gene are SNHLY and FYNNEI. This CDR3 contains 13 residues. Trimming cost V 4 bases and J 4 bases; bases outside gene matches: 3. CDR3 in DNA: TGTGCCAGCAGTGGACAGGGAGTCTATGGCTACACCTTC. It codes for CASSGQGVYGYTF.

A few counts support this clonotype. The chain employs TRBV7-9 and TRBJ1-4, with D unclear. Trimming removed 1 base at V and 8 bases at J, with 11 bases between. This CDR3 has 14 residues. The germline V gene has CDR1 SEHNR and CDR2 FQNEAQ (reference sequence). The CDR3 reads CASSLVQMGEKLFF. CDR3 sequence (DNA): TGTGCCAGCAGCTTAGTACAAATGGGGGAAAAACTGTTTTTT.

This clonotype has a count of ten or more. The chain's CDR3 is CASKDGDKLYEQYV. CDR3 DNA: TGTGCCAGCAAGGACGGAGACAAGCTCTACGAGCAGTACGTC. The chain joins TRBV6-1 to TRBJ2-7; unclear D gene. The V end was cut by 7 bases, the J end by 3 bases, with 16 bases between. Germline V CDR1 and CDR2: MNHNS, SASEGT. This CDR3 spans 14 amino acids.

This clonotype was counted at least ten times. The rearrangement joins TRBV20-1 to TRBJ1-1; weak D call: TRBD1 (6 bases). Trimming took 3 bases from V and 8 from J, leaving 13 bases between them. Germline-derived CDR1 and CDR2 are DFQATT and SNEGSKA (reference sequence). This CDR3 is built from 12 residues. This CDR3 is CSARTGQLEAFF. The CDR3, as DNA: TGCAGTGCTAGGACGGGACAACTCGAAGCTTTCTTT.

This clonotype showed up many times. V is TRBV18 and J is TRBJ2-7, with 11 bases identical to TRBD1. Germline-derived CDR1 and CDR2 are KGHSH and LQKENI. V lost 4 bases to trimming and J lost 2 bases; unmatched junction nucleotides: 1. This CDR3 contains 14 residues. CDR3: CASSRTGGPYEQYF. The DNA for the CDR3 is TGTGCCAGCTCACGGACAGGGGGCCCCTACGAGCAGTACTTC.

The chain combines TRBV5-6 with TRBJ2-5; no definite D call. The germline V and J ends were trimmed by 6 bases and 4 bases, with 16 bases remaining between them. Germline-derived CDR1 and CDR2 are SGHDT and YYEEEE. The CDR3 is 14 residues long. The CDR3 region is CASNSWSMRETQYF. CDR3 nucleotides: TGTGCCAGCAACTCTTGGTCCATGCGAGAGACCCAGTACTTC.

A few counts support this clonotype. The V call is TRBV7-9, the J call TRBJ2-1, with D unclear. V was clipped by 8 bases and J by 0 bases, with 8 bases between them. The CDR3 is 13 amino acids. The germline V gene encodes CDR1 SEHNR and CDR2 FQNEAQ (reference sequence). CDR3 amino acids: CASVMSSYNEQFF. CDR3 DNA: TGTGCCAGCGTGATGAGCTCCTACAATGAGCAGTTCTTC.

In DNA form, the CDR3 reads TGTGCCAGCAGCTTCTCGTGGGGACGTCCGCAAGCCGGGGAGCTGTTTTTT. This gives the protein CASSFSWGRPQAGELFF. The rearrangement joins TRBV7-2 to TRBJ2-2; D tentatively fits TRBD1 or TRBD2 (5 bases each). V was clipped by 3 bases and J by 6 bases, with 20 bases between them. CDR3 length: 17 amino acids. The germline V gene has CDR1 SGHTA and CDR2 FQGNSA.

This clonotype was found many times. The V call is TRBV7-2, the J call TRBJ2-7; D not certain. There are 12 residues in the CDR3. Germline V gene sequence: CDR1 SGHTA, CDR2 FQGNSA. Trimming took off 2 bases at V and 6 bases at J, with 8 bases between the two ends. The CDR3 sequence is CASSLRGLEQYF. The CDR3 nucleotides read TGTGCCAGCAGCTTACGAGGTCTCGAGCAGTACTTC.

Turning to this clonotype: It may be a read error: a sequence one base away is much more abundant. This chain uses TRBV6-6 with TRBJ1-2; D is undetermined. The length of the CDR3 is 13 residues. Germline lookup yields CDR1 MNHNY and CDR2 SVGAGI (reference sequence). Trimming stripped 8 bases from V and 7 bases from J, with 17 bases between. The CDR3, as DNA: TGTGCCAGCGGTCAATATGTCGAAGGTGGCTACACCTTC. This gives the protein CASGQYVEGGYTF.

This clonotype was detected many times. V usage is TRBV7-9 and J usage is TRBJ1-2; 12 bases are shared with TRBD1. V lost 6 bases and J lost 7; bases outside the gene matches: 9. The CDR3 is 15 residues long. Germline CDR1 is SEHNR and CDR2 is FQNEAQ (reference sequence). This chain's CDR3 is CASSSPGQGAVGYTF. The CDR3 nucleotides are TGTGCCAGCAGTTCTCCGGGACAGGGGGCAGTTGGCTACACCTTC.

This clonotype appeared many times. This chain uses TRBV27 with TRBJ1-6; 10 bases fit TRBD1. J was trimmed by 7 bases and V by 3 bases; bases with no gene match: 3. CDR1 is MNHEY and CDR2 is SMNVEV in the germline V gene (reference sequence). The CDR3 covers 15 residues. The CDR3: CASSFRDRGNSPLHF. The CDR3 DNA reads TGTGCCAGCAGTTTCCGGGACAGGGGAAATTCACCCCTCCACTTT.